What follows are 31 T cell receptor beta chains derived from one specimen sequenced in a study of blood T cell repertoires in COVID-19. Assay used: immunoSEQ multiplex PCR; TCRdb lists only in-frame clones, some missing. Of 130,000 or so clones detected, 80% to 85% appear once; the ten largest clones hold 3.9%. Sequenced input: PBMCs or T cells enriched from blood (not recorded which). These receptors were obtained from a woman in her thirties who had recovered from COVID-19.

The rearrangement links TRBV6-4 to TRBJ2-3; the D gene is possibly TRBD2 (5 bases). V lost 5 bases and J lost 0, with 12 bases in between. CDR3 length: 15 amino acids. The germline V gene has CDR1 MRHNA and CDR2 SNTAGT. CDR3 residues: CASSKDWSSTDTQYF. In DNA, the CDR3 is TGTGCCAGCAGTAAGGACTGGTCTAGCACAGATACGCAGTATTTT.

The rearrangement joins TRBV2 to TRBJ1-6; D not certain. Germline V lookup: CDR1 SNHLY, CDR2 FYNNEI. This CDR3 comprises 16 residues. V was cut by 1 base and J by 6 bases, with 13 bases left in between. The CDR3 reads CASSEGVSGLNSPLHF. For the CDR3, the DNA is TGTGCCAGCAGTGAAGGGGTCAGCGGTCTTAATTCACCCCTCCACTTT.

This rearrangement joins TRBV5-1 to TRBJ2-3; 10 nucleotides line up with TRBD2. With 5 bases clipped from V and 0 bases from J, the junction kept 9 bases outside the gene matches. Germline CDR1 reads SGHRS; CDR2 reads YFSETQ. This CDR3 contains 17 residues. CDR3 sequence reads: CASRQGTSAWSTDTQYF. In nucleotides, the CDR3 is TGCGCCAGCAGGCAAGGGACTAGCGCTTGGAGCACAGATACGCAGTATTTT.

V is TRBV7-6 and J is TRBJ2-1, with 8 bases matching TRBD2. CDR3 length: 15 residues. V lost 0 bases, J lost 4 bases, and 2 bases stayed unmatched. Per the germline V gene, CDR1 is SGHVS and CDR2 is FNYEAQ. In DNA, the CDR3 is TGTGCCAGCAGCTTAGCGCTAGCGGGTTACAATGAGCAGTTCTTC. Its protein product is CASSLALAGYNEQFF.

This clone occurred a few times. The chain uses TRBV6-5 and TRBJ2-7, with TRBD2 as a possible D gene (6 bases). V lost 0 bases to trimming and J lost 1 base, with 7 bases between them. There are 14 residues in the CDR3. Germline V gene data show CDR1 as MNHEY and CDR2 as SVGAGI. The DNA for the CDR3 is TGTGCCAGCAGTTACTCCGCGGGGTCCTACGAGCAGTACTTC. This translates into CASSYSAGSYEQYF.

The J gene is TRBJ1-1, the V gene TRBV4-3, with 8 bases that match TRBD1. V lost 4 bases and J lost 0; bases outside the gene matches: 7. The CDR3 loop spans 16 amino acids. Germline V gene sequence: CDR1 LGHNA, CDR2 YSLEER. The CDR3 DNA follows: TGCGCCAGCAGCCGGCGTACGGACAGGGTGAACACTGAAGCTTTCTTT. It is translated as CASSRRTDRVNTEAFF.

The chain joins TRBV14 to TRBJ2-7; the D gene is possibly TRBD1 (6 bases). V lost 8 bases and J lost 0, with 11 bases in between. The CDR3 has 13 residues. Germline V CDR1 and CDR2: SGHDN, FVKESK. The DNA for the CDR3 is TGTGCCAGCGGGACACAATTCTCCTACGAGCAGTACTTC. Protein: CASGTQFSYEQYF.

About this clone: This sample includes further DNA sequences coding for the same CDR3. This chain uses TRBV4-3 with TRBJ1-2, with 12 bases matching TRBD1. Unmatched junction bases numbered 5, after V lost 1 base and J lost 5 bases. CDR3 size: 16 residues. Looked up from germline, CDR1 is LGHNA and CDR2 is YSLEER. The CDR3 loop is CASSQVGQGANYGYTF. For the CDR3, the DNA is TGCGCCAGCAGCCAAGTGGGACAGGGGGCGAATTATGGCTACACCTTC.

This chain joins TRBV11-3 and TRBJ2-7; 9 nucleotides line up with TRBD1. Per germline, CDR1 SGHNT and CDR2 YENEEA. This CDR3 region has 14 residues. The V and J ends lost 3 bases and 5 bases, in that order; junction bases with no gene match: 5. For the CDR3, the DNA is TGTGCCAGCAGCTTGGGGGACAGGGACGACGAGCAGTACTTC. It encodes CASSLGDRDDEQYF.

The rearrangement links TRBV28 to TRBJ1-2, with unresolved D. Germline CDR1 MDHEN, CDR2 SYDVKM. Trimming removed 8 bases at V and 8 bases at J, with 9 bases between. This CDR3 has 10 amino acids. CDR3 amino acids: CASLADGYTF. The CDR3 region has the DNA TGTGCCAGCTTAGCGGACGGCTACACCTTC.

The CDR3 protein is CAWAPGNTGELFF. CDR3 bases: TGTGCCTGGGCCCCGGGAAACACCGGGGAGCTGTTTTTT. The rearrangement links TRBV30 to TRBJ2-2; weak D call: TRBD2 (5 bases). V lost 5 bases to trimming and J lost 2 bases, with 9 bases between them. Germline loops: CDR1 GTSNPN, CDR2 SVGIG (reference sequence). There are 13 residues in the CDR3.

The V gene is TRBV7-2, the J gene TRBJ2-2; D is perhaps TRBD1 (7 bases). Trimming took off 5 bases at V and 5 bases at J, with 27 bases between the two ends. Looked up from germline, CDR1 is SGHTA and CDR2 is FQGNSA. This CDR3 is 19 amino acids long. CDR3 DNA: TGTGCCAGCAGCCCCCGAGTAGGTTTAAGGAGGGGGCCGACCGGGGAGCTGTTTTTT. Amino acids: CASSPRVGLRRGPTGELFF.

This clone was counted a few times. The rearrangement links TRBV19 to TRBJ1-2; D might be TRBD1 (6 bases). Germline CDR1 LNHDA, CDR2 SQIVND (reference sequence). V was pared by 4 bases and J by 5 bases, with 17 bases between. This CDR3 region has 15 residues. CDR3 nucleotide sequence: TGTGCCAGTAGTACACAGGGTGGGGGCAGATATGGCTACACCTTC. Residues: CASSTQGGGRYGYTF.

This chain's CDR3 is CASSLARSGYTDTQYF. The CDR3 region has the DNA TGTGCCAGCAGCTTGGCTCGGAGCGGCTACACAGATACGCAGTATTTT. This chain uses TRBV5-6 with TRBJ2-3; D perhaps matches TRBD2 (5 bases). Trimming cost V 0 bases and J 2 bases, with 13 bases left between them. The CDR3 totals 16 residues. Looked up from germline, CDR1 is SGHDT and CDR2 is YYEEEE.

The gene calls are TRBV5-1 and TRBJ2-2, with a tentative D call TRBD2 (6 bases). Germline V gene sequence: CDR1 SGHRS, CDR2 YFSETQ. Trimming removed 4 bases from V and 9 bases from J, with 16 bases in between. The CDR3 is made up of 14 amino acids. The CDR3 reads CASSRGTSERELFF. The CDR3 nucleotides read TGCGCCAGCAGCCGCGGGACCTCCGAGAGGGAGCTGTTTTTT. The full variable domain, in which reference TRBV5-1 and TRBJ2-2 provide the parts outside the CDR3, is KAGVTQTPRYLIKTRGQQVTLSCSPISGHRSVSWYQQTPGQGLQFLFEYFSETQRNKGNFPGRFSGRQFSNSRSEMNVSTLELGDSALYLCASSRGTSERELFFGEGSRLTVL.

This clone has a handful of counts. The V and J genes are TRBV4-2 and TRBJ1-5; tentative D call: TRBD1 (5 bases). This CDR3 comprises 14 residues. Germline V lookup: CDR1 LGHNA, CDR2 YNFKEQ. Trimming removed 1 base from V and 5 bases from J, with 9 bases in between. The CDR3 DNA sequence: TGTGCCAGCAGCCAAGTAGGGACTTATCAGCCCCAGCATTTT. The encoded protein is CASSQVGTYQPQHF.

The J gene is TRBJ2-5, the V gene TRBV5-5; the D gene is possibly TRBD2 (6 bases). This CDR3 spans 14 amino acids. The germline V and J ends were trimmed by 4 bases and 1 base, with 11 bases remaining between them. CDR1 is SGHKS and CDR2 is YYEKEE in the germline V gene (reference sequence). The CDR3 DNA follows: TGTGCCAGCAGCCCAATAGCGGTCCAAGAGACCCAGTACTTC. Amino acid sequence: CASSPIAVQETQYF.

The rearrangement joins TRBV11-1 to TRBJ1-1, with D perhaps matching TRBD1 (5 bases). The CDR3 has 16 residues. Germline CDR1 is SGHAT and CDR2 is FQDESV (reference sequence). The V end lost 1 base, the J end lost 0 bases, and 12 bases lay between the germline ends. DNA of the CDR3: TGTGCCAGCAGCTTAGTACTGGGGGGAATGAACACTGAAGCTTTCTTT. This encodes CASSLVLGGMNTEAFF. The variable domain in full, with the rest retrieved from reference TRBV11-1 and TRBJ1-1, is EAEVAQSPRYKITEKSQAVAFWCDPISGHATLYWYRQILGQGPELLVQFQDESVVDDSQLPKDRFSAERLKGVDSTLKIQPAELGDSAMYLCASSLVLGGMNTEAFFGQGTRLTVV.

The rearrangement uses TRBV24-1 and TRBJ2-3; D remains ambiguous. V lost 12 bases, J lost 4 bases, and 7 bases lay in between. The CDR3 covers 10 residues. The germline V gene has CDR1 KGHDR and CDR2 SFDVKD. The CDR3 loop is CAPRADTQYF. The CDR3 coding sequence is TGTGCCCCCCGAGCAGATACGCAGTATTTT.

This clone was picked up one time. This sequence joins TRBV6-5 and TRBJ2-2; the match to TRBD2 covers 10 bases. Per the germline V gene, CDR1 is MNHEY and CDR2 is SVGAGI. The CDR3 contains 14 residues. V shed 9 bases and J 7 bases; nucleotides not matched to a gene: 8. The CDR3 reads CASRSGRADGELFF. The CDR3 nucleotides read TGTGCCAGTCGAAGCGGGAGGGCCGACGGGGAGCTGTTTTTT.

This chain's CDR3 is CASSPQGARFAAFF. In DNA form, the CDR3 reads TGTGCCAGCAGCCCACAGGGGGCGAGATTCGCGGCTTTCTTT. The chain has TRBV28 and TRBJ1-1; 9 bases are shared with TRBD1. The CDR3 contains 14 residues. Germline V CDR1 and CDR2: MDHEN, SYDVKM. Germline trimming cut 6 bases from V and 11 bases from J; bases unmatched to any gene: 13.

This clone was seen a few times. The chain recombines TRBV5-1 with TRBJ1-4; 7 nucleotides match TRBD1. The germline V gene has CDR1 SGHRS and CDR2 YFSETQ. The CDR3 covers 15 residues. J lost 5 bases, V lost 1 base, and 5 bases had no gene match. CDR3 loop: CASSLRAGGNEKLFF. In nucleotides, the CDR3 is TGCGCCAGCAGCTTGCGGGCAGGGGGGAATGAAAAACTGTTTTTT.

The CDR3 loop is CASSPQGASYNSPLHF. Here the CDR3 DNA reads TGTGCCAGCAGCCCACAGGGGGCCTCCTATAATTCACCCCTCCACTTT. The chain has TRBV3-1 (or the pseudogene TRBV3-2) and TRBJ1-6, with 9 bases aligning to TRBD1. The germline V gene encodes CDR1 LGHDT and CDR2 YNNKEL (reference sequence). The CDR3 length is 16 residues. J gave up 0 bases and V 4 bases, and 1 base lay outside the gene matches.

This chain joins TRBV18 and TRBJ1-2; TRBD1 might be the D (5 bases). The germline V and J ends were trimmed by 0 bases and 8 bases, with 10 bases remaining between them. This CDR3 comprises 13 residues. Germline CDR1 reads KGHSH; CDR2 reads LQKENI. The CDR3 sequence: CASSPPGDWGYTF. In nucleotides, the CDR3 is TGTGCCAGCTCACCACCAGGGGATTGGGGCTACACCTTC.

V is TRBV6-5 and J is TRBJ2-7; 7 bases agree with TRBD1. The CDR3 is 15 amino acids. Germline values: CDR1 MNHEY, CDR2 SVGAGI. With 2 bases clipped from V and 4 bases from J, the junction kept 8 bases outside the gene matches. The chain's CDR3 is CASSYRGQGVYEQYF. CDR3 nucleotides: TGTGCCAGCAGTTACAGGGGGCAGGGGGTTTACGAGCAGTACTTC.

This clone was seen a few times. V and J are TRBV7-2 and TRBJ2-1, with TRBD1 matching over 10 bases. CDR3 length equals 16 residues. Unmatched junction bases numbered 5, after V lost 0 bases and J lost 6 bases. Per germline, CDR1 SGHTA and CDR2 FQGNSA. CDR3 DNA sequence: TGTGCCAGCAGCTTAGCGGGGACAGGGGCTGTCAATGAGCAGTTCTTC. This encodes CASSLAGTGAVNEQFF.

This clone has just a few counts. V gene TRBV19 combines with J gene TRBJ1-4, with D perhaps TRBD1 (5 bases). There are 15 residues in the CDR3. The germline gives CDR1 LNHDA, CDR2 SQIVND (reference sequence). Trimming cost V 7 bases and J 7 bases, with 19 bases left between them. The CDR3 DNA follows: TGTGCCAGTACCTTAGTGCTGGGGGGGGGTGAAAAACTGTTTTTT. It codes for CASTLVLGGGEKLFF.

This clone was observed a handful of times. The V and J genes are TRBV6-5 and TRBJ1-3; D is possibly TRBD1 (5 bases). Germline V gives CDR1 MNHEY, CDR2 SVGAGI. V was cut by 5 bases and J by 0 bases, with 11 bases left in between. This CDR3 is built from 15 residues. This chain's CDR3 is CASSPRGVSGNTIYF. The CDR3 DNA follows: TGTGCCAGCAGTCCCCGGGGGGTCTCTGGAAACACCATATATTTT.

The rearrangement uses TRBV25-1 and TRBJ2-1; unclear D gene. Trimming removed 9 bases at V and 0 bases at J, with 15 bases between. The CDR3 extends over 15 amino acids. From germline, CDR1 is MGHDK and CDR2 SYGVNS. The CDR3 loop reads CASTDKNSSYNEQFF. In nucleotides, the CDR3 is TGTGCCAGTACTGATAAAAACAGCTCCTACAATGAGCAGTTCTTC.

The gene calls are TRBV4-1 and TRBJ1-4; TRBD1 matches at 10 bases. Germline V CDR1 and CDR2: MGHRA, YSYEKL. This CDR3 region has 17 residues. Trimming removed 6 bases from V and 0 bases from J; junction bases left unmatched: 7. The CDR3 DNA reads as TGCGCCAGCAGTCTAAAGGGGACAGGGGCAACTAATGAAAAACTGTTTTTT. Translated, it gives CASSLKGTGATNEKLFF.

The chain has TRBV30 and TRBJ2-2; TRBD1 agrees at 10 bases. Germline lookup yields CDR1 GTSNPN and CDR2 SVGIG (reference sequence). There are 17 residues in the CDR3. The V segment lost 0 bases and the J segment 7 bases; nucleotides outside the gene matches: 11. The DNA for the CDR3 is TGTGCCTGGAGTGTATTCCCCCTGGGACAGGGGATCGGGGAGCTGTTTTTT. Translated: CAWSVFPLGQGIGELFF.